This T cell receptor beta chain came from a study of shared clonotypes between healthy human individuals. Study at large: The cohort had a couple of women and a few men, ages 18 to 49.

Per germline, CDR1 ENHRY and CDR2 SYGVKD. The V gene lost 2 bases and the J gene lost 4 bases, with 9 bases spanning the gap. The CDR3 loop spans 14 amino acids. Under the authors' procedure: Junction-only sequences produced by ImmunoSEQ had no quality scores, so filtering differed. Sequencing used immunoSEQ multiplex PCR; TCRdb keeps in-frame clones, though not all of them. The V and J calls and clone size come from that table; D and trimming were worked out from the DNA. The table lists some 680,000 clones, more than 70% of them singletons. The material sequenced was memory CD4+ T cells sorted from blood. The subset was: CD45RA-negative fraction. This chain joins TRBV10-3 and TRBJ1-5; a weak D match, TRBD1 (6 bases). The source is a woman in her 30s in good health. This CDR3 reads CAISEEGTNQPQHF. The DNA of the CDR3 is TGTGCCATCAGTGAGGAAGGGACAAATCAGCCCCAGCATTTT.